This T cell receptor (beta chain) was sequenced in a study of CD8 T cells in ankylosing spondylitis. Study-wide results and caveats: The study looked at matched synovial fluid samples from ankylosing spondylitis patients. Disease-linked clones were reported to be significantly enriched there. In ankylosing spondylitis blood, a motif of several highly homologous TCR beta variants appeared characteristic. Existing reports had already noted some motif variants in reactive arthritis synovial fluid and blood.

The CDR3 is 15 amino acids. The germline CDR1 and CDR2 sequences are ENHRY and SYGVKD. V was clipped by 3 bases and J by 0 bases, with 9 bases between them. In the case of this clonotype: The antigen is not known.

TCRdb re-analysed the 5' RACE reads in MiXCR, keeping a single row per CDR3 protein. The data show around 100,000 distinct CDR3 sequences, around 24% seen once. This clonotype was obtained from a male donor with ankylosing spondylitis. Material for sequencing was synovial fluid, either unsorted or a sorted T cell fraction (not recorded which). This chain joins TRBV10-3 and TRBJ2-1, with D possibly matching TRBD2 (5 bases). The CDR3 nucleotides read TGTGCCATCAGTGATTGGGAGAGCTCCTACAATGAGCAGTTCTTC. Encoded protein: CAISDWESSYNEQFF.